This is a list of T cell receptor beta chains from one sample in a study of cytomegalovirus exposure and HLA in healthy donors. Only in-frame clones appear in the TCRdb table, and some are missing; sequencing was by immunoSEQ multiplex PCR. This table has around 150,000 clones, approximately 76% appearing once. Specimen: PBMCs. Every receptor here comes from a female donor in good health and CMV-seronegative. CDR3s include the opening cysteine and the closing phenylalanine or tryptophan. D genes are given only for firm matches. Size tells how often a clone was seen (once, few, many) or the class of an expanded clone, and some rows leave it out.

NA	TRBV6-1	NA	TRBJ1-2	TGTGCCAGCAGTGAAAGGAGGGATTGGAGAGGCTACACCTTC	CASSERRDWRGYTF
TRBD1	TRBV5-1	NA	TRBJ2-2	TGCGCCAGCCGGTCCGGGACAGGTAACACCGGGGAGCTGTTTTTT	CASRSGTGNTGELFF
NA	TRBV2	NA	TRBJ1-2	TGTGCCAGCCTCCGGGACAAGAATTTCTATGGCTACACCTTC	CASLRDKNFYGYTF
NA	TRBV9	NA	TRBJ2-7	TGTGCCAGCAGCGTAGACGGCGAGCAGTACTTC	CASSVDGEQYF
TRBD1	TRBV30	NA	TRBJ2-7	TGTGCCTGGAGTAAGGCAGGGGGACGGAGCTACGAGCAGTACTTC	CAWSKAGGRSYEQYF
TRBD1	TRBV7-8	NA	TRBJ1-1	TGTGCCAGCAGCTCACCCCGACAGGGGAACACTGAAGCTTTCTTT	CASSSPRQGNTEAFF
TRBD2	TRBV4-1	few	TRBJ2-5	TGCGCCAGCAGCCAAGATAGGGCGGGAGACCACCAAGAGACCCAGTACTTC	CASSQDRAGDHQETQYF
TRBD1	TRBV29-1	NA	TRBJ2-1	TGCAGCGTTGAGACAGGGTCAGTACGGCAGTTCTTC	CSVETGSVRQFF
NA	TRBV5-1	NA	TRBJ1-1	TGCGCCAGCAGCTTGGCTCCGGAGGTGCCGACAGCTTTCTTT	CASSLAPEVPTAFF
TRBD1	TRBV19	NA	TRBJ2-7	TGTGCCAGTTCCGTCCCGGGACAGGACTACGAGCAGTACTTC	CASSVPGQDYEQYF
TRBD1	TRBV5-4	NA	TRBJ1-2	TGTGCCAGCAGCTTTGAGGGGGCATATGGCTACACCTTC	CASSFEGAYGYTF
TRBD1	TRBV7-2	NA	TRBJ1-2	TGTGCCAGCAGCCTCGGGACAGCTGCCAGCGGGGGCTACACCTTC	CASSLGTAASGGYTF
NA	TRBV2	once	TRBJ2-1	TGTGCCAGCTATAGGACTAACTCCTACAATGAGCAGTTCTTC	CASYRTNSYNEQFF
TRBD1	TRBV30	NA	TRBJ1-1	TGTGCCTGGAAGACAGGGTGGGACACTGAAGCTTTCTTT	CAWKTGWDTEAFF
TRBD1	TRBV15	NA	TRBJ1-2	TGTGCCACCAGCGCTCGGACAGGCCCTCCCTATGGCTACACCTTC	CATSARTGPPYGYTF
NA	TRBV6-6	NA	TRBJ2-1	TGTGCCAGCAGCCCTTCAGCCGCGGGGAATGAGCAGTTCTTC	CASSPSAAGNEQFF
NA	TRBV19	once	TRBJ1-5	TGTGCCAGTAGTATAGGTGGGCAGGTGAGTCAGCCCCAGCATTTT	CASSIGGQVSQPQHF
NA	TRBV6-1	NA	TRBJ2-4	TGTGCCAGCAGGGACACATTTATAGCCAAAAACATTCAGTACTTC	CASRDTFIAKNIQYF
NA	TRBV11-2	NA	TRBJ2-1	TGTGCCAGCAGCTTAGTGGCAGATGAGCAGTTCTTC	CASSLVADEQFF
NA	TRBV6-1	NA	TRBJ1-2	TGTGCCAGCAGTGTAGAACAGTTCTATGGCTACACCTTC	CASSVEQFYGYTF
NA	TRBV12-5	NA	TRBJ2-3	TGTGCTAGCGGAAGGGGGGGGGTAGATACGCAGTATTTT	CASGRGGVDTQYF
TRBD1	TRBV14	NA	TRBJ1-4	TGTGCCAGCAGCCGGGGACAGGGTGAAAAACTGTTTTTT	CASSRGQGEKLFF
NA	TRBV6-5	NA	TRBJ1-1	TGTGCCAGCAGTTACAGCCCGGGTAGCACTGAAGCTTTCTTT	CASSYSPGSTEAFF
TRBD1	TRBV5-1	NA	TRBJ2-2	TGCGCCAGCAGCTTTCGACAGGGGGCTACCGGGGAGCTGTTTTTT	CASSFRQGATGELFF
NA	TRBV29-1	NA	TRBJ1-1	TGCAGCGCCCTCGGGGGGGCCAGGGACACTGAAGCTTTCTTT	CSALGGARDTEAFF
NA	TRBV7-9	NA	TRBJ1-5	TGTGCCAGCAGCTTCCGGGGGGGGAATCAGCCCCAGCATTTT	CASSFRGGNQPQHF
TRBD1	TRBV4-1	few	TRBJ1-3	TGCGCCAGCAGCCAAGGAGACAGGGGGCTATCTGGAAACACCATATATTTT	CASSQGDRGLSGNTIYF
NA	TRBV10-3	NA	TRBJ2-1	TGTGCCATCAGCGCCACAGGGGGGGTTTCGAGGGATGAGCAGTTCTTC	CAISATGGVSRDEQFF
TRBD1	TRBV9	NA	TRBJ1-2	TGTGCCAGCAGCCAACCTGGGACAGGGAACTATGGCTACACCTTC	CASSQPGTGNYGYTF
NA	TRBV5-1	NA	TRBJ2-3	TGCGCCAGCAGCTTGGGGGCCACAGATACGCAGTATTTT	CASSLGATDTQYF
NA	TRBV1	NA	TRBJ2-1	TGCACCAGCAGCGGAGAGGACGGGAGCTCCTACAATGAGCAGTTCTTC	CTSSGEDGSSYNEQFF
TRBD2	TRBV4-1	NA	TRBJ2-1	TGCGCCAGCACCTCAATACTAGCGGGGGGCGGTCTGGCGTCGGATGAGCAGTTCTTC	CASTSILAGGGLASDEQFF
NA	TRBV19	NA	TRBJ1-1	TGTGCCAGTAGTCCCATGAACACTGAAGCTTTCTTT	CASSPMNTEAFF
NA	TRBV7-2	once	TRBJ1-1	TGTGCCAGCAGCCGCCAACGGACTAACACTGAAGCTTTCTTT	CASSRQRTNTEAFF
NA	TRBV5-6	once	TRBJ2-7	TGTGCCAGCAGCTTGGCTGGCCCCTACGAGCAGTACTTC	CASSLAGPYEQYF
NA	TRBV5-1	NA	TRBJ1-1	TGCGCCAGCAGCTCTCCGGGTAGTATGAACACTGAAGCTTTCTTT	CASSSPGSMNTEAFF
TRBD1	TRBV5-1	NA	TRBJ1-2	TGCGCCAGCAGCTCACAGGGGACTAACTATGGCTACACCTTC	CASSSQGTNYGYTF
TRBD2	TRBV5-1	few	TRBJ2-7	TGCGCCAGCAGCTTGGCAGCGGGAGCCCCCAACGAGCAGTACTTC	CASSLAAGAPNEQYF
NA	TRBV2	NA	TRBJ2-2	TGTGCCAGCCGCCCCCTGGAGGGCACCGGGGAGCTGTTTTTT	CASRPLEGTGELFF